These 20 T cell receptor beta chains share one sample of origin, sequenced in a study of CD8 T cells in ankylosing spondylitis. Overall study findings and caveats: Characteristic, it appeared, of ankylosing spondylitis blood was a TCR beta motif of eight or nine highly homologous variants.

Which antigens these TCRs recognize remains unknown. TCRdb recomputed calls from the 5' RACE reads with MiXCR, one row per CDR3 protein. The sample includes about 440,000 distinct CDR3 sequences, roughly a sixth of them seen just once. Sequencing used blood, either unsorted or a sorted T cell fraction (not recorded which). These receptor sequences come from a male donor with ankylosing spondylitis.

This clonotype was recorded at least ten times. This sequence joins TRBV4-3 and TRBJ1-4; possibly TRBD1 for D (5 bases). Trimming took 1 base from V and 4 from J, leaving 19 bases between them. The germline V gene has CDR1 LGHNA and CDR2 YSLEER. This CDR3 has 18 residues. CDR3 sequence: CASSQGLNQGSHNEKLFF. The CDR3 DNA is TGCGCCAGCAGCCAAGGCCTAAATCAGGGATCCCATAATGAAAAACTGTTTTTT.

The chain recombines TRBV4-1 with TRBJ2-5; D possibly corresponds to TRBD2 (5 bases). Germline V gene data show CDR1 as MGHRA and CDR2 as YSYEKL. V gave up 7 bases and J gave up 4 bases, with 19 bases separating them. This CDR3 contains 15 residues. The CDR3 loop is CASKGGGPAGETQYF. As DNA, the CDR3 is TGCGCCAGCAAGGGCGGAGGCCCCGCCGGAGAGACCCAGTACTTC.

This clonotype has only a few counts. DNA of the CDR3: TGTGCCATCAGACAGGGCCCGGGGCTTAATGAAAAACTGTTTTTT. It specifies CAIRQGPGLNEKLFF. This chain uses TRBV10-3 with TRBJ1-4; D may be TRBD1 (6 bases). This CDR3 has 15 amino acids. V was trimmed by 6 bases and J by 4 bases, leaving 15 bases between them. Germline CDR1 is ENHRY and CDR2 is SYGVKD.

The chain uses TRBV25-1 and TRBJ2-7, with 7 bases matching TRBD2. Germline V CDR1 and CDR2: MGHDK, SYGVNS. This CDR3 has 14 residues. Trimming took 5 bases from V and 3 from J; bases not matched to a gene: 7. The CDR3 DNA follows: TGTGCCAGCAGTAAAACCGGGACTATCTACGAGCAGTACTTC. Translating it yields CASSKTGTIYEQYF.

This clonotype was picked up a small number of times. The V and J genes are TRBV6-5 and TRBJ2-1; D may be TRBD2 (6 bases). V was pared by 4 bases and J by 3 bases, with 16 bases between. There are 16 residues in the CDR3. Germline V gene sequence: CDR1 MNHEY, CDR2 SVGAGI. The CDR3 bases are TGTGCCAGCAGTTCCAAGGTAGCGGAGCACTACAATGAGCAGTTCTTC. It is translated as CASSSKVAEHYNEQFF.

This clonotype was seen a handful of times. The chain is built from TRBV6-1 and TRBJ1-1; D is ambiguous. This CDR3 is built from 13 residues. Germline lookup yields CDR1 MNHNS and CDR2 SASEGT. V was clipped by 6 bases and J by 2 bases, with 10 bases between them. CDR3 in DNA: TGTGCCAGCAGCCGCGACCCAAACACTGAAGCTTTCTTT. Translating it yields CASSRDPNTEAFF.

This clonotype was seen only a few times. The chain uses TRBV18 and TRBJ2-1; 8 nucleotides agree with TRBD2. The length of the CDR3 is 14 residues. Trimming removed 8 bases from V and 9 bases from J; junction bases left unmatched: 12. CDR1 is KGHSH, CDR2 LQKENI, per germline. CDR3 DNA sequence: TGTGCCAGCGGTCGGAGCGGGAGTATAGCTGAGCAGTTCTTC. It codes for CASGRSGSIAEQFF.

This clonotype was seen many times. The chain employs TRBV7-2 and TRBJ2-7; D gene ambiguous. Germline V gives CDR1 SGHTA, CDR2 FQGNSA. The V end lost 6 bases, the J end lost 3 bases, and 6 bases lay between the germline ends. CDR3 length: 11 residues. The CDR3 spells CASSQIYEQYF. The DNA for the CDR3 is TGTGCCAGCAGTCAAATCTACGAGCAGTACTTC.

The chain links TRBV20-1 to TRBJ2-7; 9 nucleotides agree with TRBD1. The ends lost 2 bases at V and 5 bases at J; junction bases unmatched: 7. The CDR3 spans 14 residues. Per germline, CDR1 DFQATT and CDR2 SNEGSKA (reference sequence). CDR3 sequence (DNA): TGCAGTGCTAGAAAACAGGGGGCCCAAAACGAGCAGTACTTC. Its protein product is CSARKQGAQNEQYF.

This clonotype was detected once. The V and J genes are TRBV20-1 and TRBJ1-5; 8 nucleotides match TRBD1. The CDR3 has 15 amino acids. Germline CDR1 and CDR2: DFQATT and SNEGSKA (reference sequence). The junction had 9 bases not matched to a gene; V was cut back by 5 bases and J by 3 bases. The DNA of the CDR3 is TGCAGTGCTCGCCCAGGACAGGGTTTCAATCAGCCCCAGCATTTT. Translation: CSARPGQGFNQPQHF.

The chain carries TRBV29-1 and TRBJ1-4; D unclear. Trimming shortened V by 0 bases and J by 0 bases, and 2 bases separated the two germline ends. CDR1 is SQVTM and CDR2 is ANQGSEA in the germline V gene. The CDR3 runs to 13 residues. Here the CDR3 DNA reads TGCAGCGTTGAAGAACCAACTAATGAAAAACTGTTTTTT. The encoded protein is CSVEEPTNEKLFF. Full variable domain (rest looked up from reference TRBV29-1 and TRBJ1-4): SAVISQKPSRDICQRGTSLTIQCQVDSQVTMMFWYRQQPGQSLTLIATANQGSEATYESGFVIDKFPISRPNLTFSTLTVSNMSPEDSSIYLCSVEEPTNEKLFFGSGTQLSVL.

The chain joins TRBV29-1 to TRBJ1-1; D is undetermined. The CDR3 has 11 amino acids. From germline, CDR1 is SQVTM and CDR2 ANQGSEA. Trimming cost V 2 bases and J 6 bases, with 7 bases left between them. The CDR3 is CSVENVAEAFF. CDR3 in DNA: TGCAGCGTTGAAAATGTAGCTGAAGCTTTCTTT.

V usage is TRBV6-5 and J usage is TRBJ2-2; D remains unclear. The CDR3 loop spans 17 amino acids. Between the trimmed V and J ends, which lost 2 bases and 1 base, there was a span of 14 bases. The germline V gene has CDR1 MNHEY and CDR2 SVGAGI. The CDR3 sequence is CASSYGGTSRNTGELFF. The CDR3 region has the DNA TGTGCCAGCAGTTACGGTGGTACATCGAGGAACACCGGGGAGCTGTTTTTT.

This clonotype was found a few times. The V call is TRBV20-1, the J call TRBJ1-6, with a weak D call TRBD1 (5 bases). Between the trimmed V and J ends, which lost 2 bases and 2 bases, there was a span of 13 bases. Germline V gives CDR1 DFQATT, CDR2 SNEGSKA (reference sequence). This CDR3 has 16 amino acids. The CDR3 DNA follows: TGCAGTGCTAGAAGGGACTGGGAGGCCTATAATTCACCCCTCCACTTT. This translates into CSARRDWEAYNSPLHF.

This clonotype was detected ten times or more. The V gene is TRBV10-3, the J gene TRBJ2-3; a possible D gene is TRBD2 (6 bases). CDR1 and CDR2 (germline): ENHRY, SYGVKD. CDR3 length: 16 amino acids. Deletions cut 0 bases from V and 9 bases from J, with 19 bases between. CDR3 region: CAISESGRIPEGTQYF. CDR3 bases: TGTGCCATCAGTGAGTCAGGGCGGATCCCGGAGGGAACGCAGTATTTT.

J is TRBJ1-5 and V is TRBV5-5; 10 bases agree with TRBD1. This CDR3 is 17 amino acids long. In germline, CDR1 is SGHKS, CDR2 YYEKEE (reference sequence). The V segment lost 4 bases and the J segment 4 bases; nucleotides outside the gene matches: 11. In DNA, the CDR3 is TGTGCCAGCAGCGCGGGACAGGGGACCTTCAGGAATCAGCCCCAGCATTTT. Translated, it gives CASSAGQGTFRNQPQHF.

This clonotype was seen at least ten times. The chain couples TRBV7-3 to TRBJ2-1; 8 nucleotides align to TRBD2. Per germline, CDR1 SGHTA and CDR2 FQGTGA. The CDR3 contains 16 residues. V lost 3 bases and J lost 9; bases outside the gene matches: 13. DNA for the CDR3: TGTGCCAGCAGCTTGAGCTCACCGGGACTAGGTAGTGAGCAGTTCTTC. This encodes CASSLSSPGLGSEQFF.

The DNA for the CDR3 is TGTGCCAGCAGCGGACTGAGCTCTGGAAACACCATATATTTT. Amino acids: CASSGLSSGNTIYF. The V and J genes are TRBV9 and TRBJ1-3; D is uncertain. Germline V CDR1 and CDR2: SGDLS, YYNGEE. V lost 3 bases, J lost 0 bases, and 7 bases lay in between. The CDR3 sequence is 14 residues long.

This chain joins TRBV4-1 and TRBJ1-1, with D possibly matching TRBD1 (6 bases). Germline CDR1 and CDR2: MGHRA and YSYEKL. The CDR3 length is 16 residues. Trimming removed 4 bases at V and 1 base at J, with 16 bases between. The CDR3 DNA reads TGCGCCAGCAGCCCCAGGGGAAACTTGGGGAACACTGAAGCTTTCTTT. Protein product: CASSPRGNLGNTEAFF.

The chain uses TRBV6-1 and TRBJ2-7; either TRBD1 or TRBD2 may supply D (5 bases each). This CDR3 has 13 residues. The V and J ends lost 6 bases and 6 bases respectively, with 15 bases between them. Per the germline V gene, CDR1 is MNHNS and CDR2 is SASEGT. CDR3 coding DNA: TGTGCCAGCAGCCGACAACAGGAGGCCGAGCAGTACTTC. This translates into CASSRQQEAEQYF.